The source of this TCR beta chain is a study of response to subunit inactivated influenza vaccine. The CDR3 is made up of 17 amino acids. Germline V CDR1 and CDR2: MNHEY, SVGAGI. V dropped 4 bases and J dropped 2 bases, with 17 bases sitting between them. This clonotype was seen only a few times. Its cognate antigen is unknown. TCRdb itself ran the RT-PCR reads through MiXCR, one entry per CDR3 protein. The sample has about 780,000 distinct CDR3 sequences, approximately 17% seen once. Study-wide results and limits: There was a suggestion from the authors that each seasonal influenza vaccination recruits few new T cells.

The rearrangement links TRBV6-5 to TRBJ2-2; a weak D match, TRBD1 (5 bases). The sequenced sample was PBMCs from blood, obtained roughly 5 days after vaccination. The origin of this receptor is a man in his fifties who received an inactivated influenza vaccine. DNA of the CDR3: TGTGCCAGCAGTTTCACCAGACAGCTACTTAACACCGGGGAGCTGTTTTTT. Translated, it gives CASSFTRQLLNTGELFF.